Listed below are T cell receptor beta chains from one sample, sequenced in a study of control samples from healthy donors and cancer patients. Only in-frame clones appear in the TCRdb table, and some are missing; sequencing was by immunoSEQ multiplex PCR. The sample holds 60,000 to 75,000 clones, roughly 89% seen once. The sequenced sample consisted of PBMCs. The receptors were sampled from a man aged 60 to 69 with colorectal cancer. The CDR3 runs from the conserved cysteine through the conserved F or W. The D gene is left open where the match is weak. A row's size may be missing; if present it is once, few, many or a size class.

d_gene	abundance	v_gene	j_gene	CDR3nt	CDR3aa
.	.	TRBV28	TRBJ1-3	TGTGCCAGTTTGGGGGGGCTATCTGGAAACACCATATATTTT	CASLGGLSGNTIYF
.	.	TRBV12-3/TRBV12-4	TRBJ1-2	TGTGCCAGCAGTTTATCAGGGAACTATGGCTACACCTTC	CASSLSGNYGYTF
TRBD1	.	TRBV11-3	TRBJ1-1	TGTGCCAGCAGCTTAGGCCGGGACAGGGAAGCTTTCTTT	CASSLGRDREAFF
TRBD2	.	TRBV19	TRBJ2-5	TGTGCCAGTAGTACAGGGACTAGCGGGTCGGAGACCCAGTACTTC	CASSTGTSGSETQYF
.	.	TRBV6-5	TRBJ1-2	TGTGCCAGCAGGGAGGAGGGGGTTGAGGATAATGGCTACACCTTC	CASREEGVEDNGYTF
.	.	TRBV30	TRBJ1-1	TGTGCCTGGAGTGGTAGGAGTGGGAGGGCTTTCTTT	CAWSGRSGRAFF
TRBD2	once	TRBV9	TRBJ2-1	TGTGCCAGCAGCGTAGGAGAGGTAGCGGGGTTCGGCGAGCAGTTCTTC	CASSVGEVAGFGEQFF
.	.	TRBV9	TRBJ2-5	TGTGCCAGCAGCGTAGGGGTCCAGGCCCACCAAGAGACCCAGTACTTC	CASSVGVQAHQETQYF
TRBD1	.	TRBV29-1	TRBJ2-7	TGCAGCGCCTTGACAGGGGATGGGTACGAGCAGTACTTC	CSALTGDGYEQYF
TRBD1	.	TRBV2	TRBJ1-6	TGTGCCAGCCAACAGGGGATAGATTCACCCCTCCACTTT	CASQQGIDSPLHF
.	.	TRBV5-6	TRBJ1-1	TGTGCCAGCAGCTTGGATTGGGCAACTAGAGACACTGAAGCTTTCTTT	CASSLDWATRDTEAFF
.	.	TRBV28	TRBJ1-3	TGTGCCAGCAGGATAGACGGGGGATCTGGAAACACCATATATTTT	CASRIDGGSGNTIYF
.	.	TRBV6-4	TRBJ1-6	TGTGCCAGCAGTGTGGGGAACAGAAATTCACCCCTCCACTTT	CASSVGNRNSPLHF
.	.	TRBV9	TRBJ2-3	TGTGCCAGCAGCGTATCCCCGGCTGGGAGCGCAGATACGCAGTATTTT	CASSVSPAGSADTQYF
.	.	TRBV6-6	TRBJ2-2	TGTGCCAGCAGTGGCCAACAGGGACGGAACACCGGGGAGCTGTTTTTT	CASSGQQGRNTGELFF
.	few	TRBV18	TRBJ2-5	TGTGCCAGCTCACTCGGAATAGGGGAGACCCAGTACTTC	CASSLGIGETQYF
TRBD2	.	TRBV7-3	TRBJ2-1	TGTGCCAGCAGCTCCGGGACTAGCGAGCAGTTCTTC	CASSSGTSEQFF
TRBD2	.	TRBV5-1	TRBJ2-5	TGCGCCAGCAGCTTCCGGACTAGCGGGGGAAACCAAGAGACCCAGTACTTC	CASSFRTSGGNQETQYF
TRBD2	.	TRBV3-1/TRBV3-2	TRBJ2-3	TGTGCCAGCAGCCAAGATCCGGGGTGGGGGGGTACTGCAGATACGCAGTATTTT	CASSQDPGWGGTADTQYF
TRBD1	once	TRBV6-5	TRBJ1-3	TGTGCCAGCACCGGACAGGAAGGCTTTAACACCATATATTTT	CASTGQEGFNTIYF
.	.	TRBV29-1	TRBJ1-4	TGCAGCGTTAGGAGGGCGAATGAAAAACTGTTTTTT	CSVRRANEKLFF
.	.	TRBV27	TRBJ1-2	TGTGCCAGCAGTTCTTACGGAAGGGAAGGCTACACCTTC	CASSSYGREGYTF
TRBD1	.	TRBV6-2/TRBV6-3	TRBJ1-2	TGTGCCAGCAGTTACTATTCCTCTCGGGACAGATATGGCTACACCTTC	CASSYYSSRDRYGYTF
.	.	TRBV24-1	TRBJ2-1	TGTGCCACCAGTGCGGGGATCAATGAGCAGTTCTTC	CATSAGINEQFF
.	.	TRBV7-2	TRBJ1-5	TGTGCCAGCAGCTTCATGGGGGATCAGCCCCAGCATTTT	CASSFMGDQPQHF
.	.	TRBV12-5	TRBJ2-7	TGTGCTAGTGGTTTGGGACGCATTTACGAGCAGTACTTC	CASGLGRIYEQYF
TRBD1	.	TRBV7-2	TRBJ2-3	TGTGCCAGCAGCGCCGGACAGGGCACAGATACGCAGTATTTT	CASSAGQGTDTQYF
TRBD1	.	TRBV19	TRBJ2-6	TGTGCCAGTAGTATTGGACAGGGGGCGTCTGGGGCCAACGTCCTGACTTTC	CASSIGQGASGANVLTF
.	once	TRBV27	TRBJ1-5	TGTGCCAGCAGTTATAAGTATTCTCAGCCCCAGCATTTT	CASSYKYSQPQHF
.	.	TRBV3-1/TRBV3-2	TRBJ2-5	TGTGCCATTGGAGGTTTTGGCGAGACCCAGTACTTC	CAIGGFGETQYF
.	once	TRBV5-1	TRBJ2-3	TGCGCCAGCAGCTCCGGGCCAAGCACAGATACGCAGTATTTT	CASSSGPSTDTQYF
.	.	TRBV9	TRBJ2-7	TGTGCCAGCAGCGTTGGGGAGTACTACGAGCAGTACTTC	CASSVGEYYEQYF
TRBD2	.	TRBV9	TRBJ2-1	TGTGCCAGCAGCGTCACTAGCGGCCCCTACAATGAGCAGTTCTTC	CASSVTSGPYNEQFF
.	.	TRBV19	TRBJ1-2	TGTGCCAGTAGTACGGGGCCGACCTTCGGTGGCTACACCTTC	CASSTGPTFGGYTF
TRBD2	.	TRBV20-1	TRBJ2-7	TGCAGTGCCGGGGGGGCCTACGAGCAGTACTTC	CSAGGAYEQYF
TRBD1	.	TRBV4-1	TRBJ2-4	TGCGCCAGCAGCCAGGGACAGGGGGCGGGCAAAAACATTCAGTACTTC	CASSQGQGAGKNIQYF
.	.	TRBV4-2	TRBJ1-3	TGTGCCAGCAGCCAAGATCTGGGCTCCCCGAACACCATATATTTT	CASSQDLGSPNTIYF
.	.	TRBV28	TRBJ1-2	TGTGCCAGCAGTTATACAGGGTTCTATGGCTACACCTTC	CASSYTGFYGYTF
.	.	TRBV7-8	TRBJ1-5	TGTGCCAGCAGCCCCCGGGTCAGTACCAATCAGCCCCAGCATTTT	CASSPRVSTNQPQHF
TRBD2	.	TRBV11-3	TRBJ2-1	TGTGCCAGCAGCGAGACTAGCGGGGTCAATGAGCAGTTCTTC	CASSETSGVNEQFF
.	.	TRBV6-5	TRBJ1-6	TGTGCCATAGGGCAGCTCCATAATTCACCCCTCCACTTT	CAIGQLHNSPLHF
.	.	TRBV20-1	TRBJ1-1	TGCAGCCTAGCTCGGGGCACTGAAGCTTTCTTT	CSLARGTEAFF
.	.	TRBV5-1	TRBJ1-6	TGCGCCAGCAGCCAGTATGACGCCGGTGTGAATTCACCCCTCCACTTT	CASSQYDAGVNSPLHF
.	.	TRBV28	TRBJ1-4	TGTGCCAGCACCTTTAATGAAAAACTGTTTTTT	CASTFNEKLFF
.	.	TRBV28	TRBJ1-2	TGTGCCAGCAAGGAGGGGGACTATGGCTACACCTTC	CASKEGDYGYTF
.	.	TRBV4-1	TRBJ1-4	TGCGCCAGCAGCCCTCTTTCTTGGGGACCAAATGAAAAACTGTTTTTT	CASSPLSWGPNEKLFF
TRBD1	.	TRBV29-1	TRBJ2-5	TGCAGCGGAGGGACAGGGGGCGCGGAGACCCAGTACTTC	CSGGTGGAETQYF
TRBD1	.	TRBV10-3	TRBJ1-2	TGTGCCATCAGCGACCCGGACAGGGTCTATGGCTACACCTTC	CAISDPDRVYGYTF
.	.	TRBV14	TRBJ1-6	TGTGCCAGCAGCCAAGAACATACCAGGAATTCACCCCTCCACTTT	CASSQEHTRNSPLHF
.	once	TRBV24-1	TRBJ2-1	TGTGCCACCAGGGAGGGGAATGAGCAGTTCTTC	CATREGNEQFF